Listed below are T cell receptor beta chains from one sample, sequenced in a study of identical twins. TCRdb reprocessed the 5' RACE reads with MiXCR, giving one entry per CDR3 protein. The data hold some 1,700,000 distinct CDR3 sequences, with about 32% observed a single time. The sequenced sample was cord blood. The receptors shown here come from a newborn girl in good health. Each CDR3 is given with its conserved first and last residue. The D gene is left open where the match is weak. Expanded clones are given a class, and other clones once, few, many or no size at all.

length,size,J,V,D,DNA,CDR3
12,few,TRBJ1-5,TRBV20-1,-,TGCAGTGCTAGAGGGACCAATCAGCCCCAGCATTTT,CSARGTNQPQHF
13,few,TRBJ1-5,TRBV19,-,TGTGCCAGTAGTTTTTTCAGGGAACAGCCCCAGCATTTT,CASSFFREQPQHF
14,-,TRBJ1-2,TRBV27,-,TGTGCCAGCAGTTTGGTCGGCAGCCACTATGGCTACACCTTC,CASSLVGSHYGYTF
13,-,TRBJ2-5,TRBV29-1,TRBD2,TGCAGCGTTGGATTAGCGGGGGCAGAGACCCAGTACTTC,CSVGLAGAETQYF
18,-,TRBJ2-3,TRBV7-2,TRBD2,TGTGTCAGCAGCTTATGGGGTCTAGCGGGAGTCGGAACAGATACGCAGTATTTT,CVSSLWGLAGVGTDTQYF
15,many,TRBJ2-5,TRBV5-1,-,TGCGCCAGCAGCTTGGGCAGTCCGACTTTATATACCCAGTACTTC,CASSLGSPTLYTQYF
16,-,TRBJ2-3,TRBV5-1,-,TGCGCCAGCAGCAATAATCTAGGGGCACACACAGATACGCAGTATTTT,CASSNNLGAHTDTQYF
18,few,TRBJ2-1,TRBV2,TRBD2,TGTGCCAGCAGTGAAGTTTACTTAGCGGGGGGGCGAACAAATGAGCAGTTCTTC,CASSEVYLAGGRTNEQFF
20,few,TRBJ2-7,TRBV2,TRBD2,TGTGCCAGCAGATCGACCCAGCGGACTAGCGGGACCTCAACAAGTTACGAGCAGTACTTC,CASRSTQRTSGTSTSYEQYF
16,-,TRBJ2-7,TRBV4-2,-,TGTGCCAGCAGCCAAGATCAAAGTAGTGGGAACTACGAGCAGTACTTC,CASSQDQSSGNYEQYF
17,few,TRBJ2-3,TRBV6-6,TRBD2,TGTGCCAGCAGCCGACTAGCGGGGGGTTTATCCACAGATACGCAGTATTTT,CASSRLAGGLSTDTQYF
15,-,TRBJ1-1,TRBV2,TRBD1,TGTGCCAGCAGGGGACAGGGGGCAAGGAACACTGAAGCTTTCTTT,CASRGQGARNTEAFF
15,-,TRBJ2-7,TRBV20-1,TRBD1,TGCGGTGCTAGAGTGCCAGGGGGTTTCTCCTACGAGCAGTACTTC,CGARVPGGFSYEQYF
13,-,TRBJ2-5,TRBV20-1,TRBD2,TGCAGCGGACTAGTAAGAGGGCAAGAGACCCAGTACTTC,CSGLVRGQETQYF
11,few,TRBJ2-5,TRBV10-3,-,TGTGCCATCAGTGGGGGGCAGACCCAGTACTTC,CAISGGQTQYF
15,many,TRBJ2-7,TRBV27,TRBD1,TGTGCCAGCAGTTTGGGACAGGGTAGGACCTACGAGCAGTACTTC,CASSLGQGRTYEQYF
15,few,TRBJ2-7,TRBV6-5,-,TGTGCCAGCAGTCAAAGGGGCGGACCTTACAATGAGCAGTACTTC,CASSQRGGPYNEQYF
18,few,TRBJ1-1,TRBV3-1,-,TGTGCCAGCAGCCCTGGGCGAAGGGGCGAGAGGGGGAACACTGAAGCTTTCTTT,CASSPGRRGERGNTEAFF
14,-,TRBJ1-2,TRBV7-9,TRBD1,TGTGCCAGCAGCTTACCACAGGGGATCTATGGCTACACCTTC,CASSLPQGIYGYTF
16,-,TRBJ1-1,TRBV28,-,TGTGCCAGCAGTTTAACATTGGGGGCGGGGAACACTGAAGCTTTCTTT,CASSLTLGAGNTEAFF
13,few,TRBJ2-1,TRBV29-1,-,TGCAGCGTGGCGGACGGAGGTTACAATGAGCAGTTCTTC,CSVADGGYNEQFF
16,-,TRBJ2-7,TRBV7-9,-,TGTGCCAGCAGCTTAGCGCCGGGACGCCTCTCCTACGAGCAGTACTTC,CASSLAPGRLSYEQYF
14,-,TRBJ2-5,TRBV12-3/TRBV12-4,TRBD1,TGTGCCAGCAGTTTTCGGCAGGGGGCCGAGACCCAGTACTTC,CASSFRQGAETQYF